This TCR beta chain was recorded in a study of cytomegalovirus exposure and HLA in healthy donors. The PCR was carried out with 60 Vbeta primers and 13 Jbeta primers. Generated by immunoSEQ multiplex PCR, the TCRdb table keeps only in-frame clones and is missing some. The sample has about 100,000 clones; more than 65% are singletons. This clone was detected a few times. The source of this sequence is a woman aged 18-29 years in good health and CMV-seropositive. The sample consisted of PBMCs.

The chain's CDR3 is CASSQTVATNEKLFF. Written as DNA, the CDR3 is TGTGCCAGCAGCCAGACAGTTGCAACTAATGAAAAACTGTTTTTT. The gene calls are TRBV5-4 and TRBJ1-4; D possibly corresponds to TRBD1 (5 bases). CDR1 and CDR2 from the germline V gene are SGHNT and YYREEE (reference sequence). The CDR3 sequence is 15 residues long. Deletions cut 4 bases from V and 0 bases from J, with 10 bases between.